Judged by abundance, the clone carrying this TCR beta chain is medium-sized. CDR3 size: 15 residues. Per the germline V gene, CDR1 is MNHEY and CDR2 is SVGEGT. Trimming at V came to 7 bases and at J to 1 base, leaving 8 bases not matched to a gene. The data belong to a study of T cell repertoires in aging, cancer and after chemotherapy. Rearranged V-D-J TRB sequences were amplified with a mixed TRB-A/B primer pool. MiXCR, run by TCRdb on the multiplex PCR reads, gives a single entry per CDR3 protein. The sample holds some 680 distinct CDR3 sequences, 20% seen once. The template was genomic DNA from peripheral blood, not RNA.

The chain carries TRBV6-2 or TRBV6-3 and TRBJ2-3; 7 positions match TRBD2. The clonotype was recovered from a human donor with a solid tumor. The specimen sequenced was blood. CDR3 DNA sequence: TGTGCCAGCAATAGGGAGGGAGAACGCACAGATACGCAGTATTTT. Translating gives CASNREGERTDTQYF.